The present T cell receptor beta chain was sequenced within a study of T cells in Graves' hyperthyroidism and ophthalmopathy. Study-level information: Once the initial diagnosis was made, peripheral blood was obtained before any treatment. The study, taken as a whole, reports: In blood, most of the thyroid clonotypes expanded above 0.001 were also present.

This clonotype has ten or more counts. The antigen remains undetermined. With a duration under 2 months, the hyperthyroidism was newly diagnosed in patients aged 18 to 65. PBMCs were sourced from roughly 9.1 ml fresh peripheral blood. The germline gives CDR1 SGHVS, CDR2 FQNEAQ. V lost 3 bases and J lost 7, with 12 bases in between. This CDR3 comprises 13 residues. Researchers took RNA transcripts and amplified the TCR beta CDR3 regions from them. First-round RT-PCR with HTBI primers amplified the TCR CDR3 region. Each CDR3 protein is one row after TCRdb ran MiXCR on the multiplex PCR reads. The sample holds about 360,000 distinct CDR3 sequences, 13% seen once.

The sample consisted of blood. The TCR sequence derives from a young man with Graves' hyperthyroidism that later progressed to Graves' ophthalmopathy. The J gene is TRBJ1-1, the V gene TRBV7-8, with a weak D call TRBD1 (5 bases). CDR3 protein: CASSFDQRGEAFF. The CDR3 DNA sequence: TGTGCCAGCAGCTTCGACCAGAGGGGTGAAGCTTTCTTT.